This T cell receptor beta chain was found in a study of T cell repertoires in ileal Crohn's disease. Study at large: Thiopurines (11) or anti-TNF agents (approximately 19) were given postoperatively to about half. Biopsies of the neoterminal ileum at postoperative colonoscopy form M6 samples. General observations from the study: Every patient over 26.8% clonality showed endoscopic recurrence.

The method was immunoSEQ multiplex PCR; TCRdb's version includes in-frame clones alone and lacks a portion of them. Here the sample spans approximately 5,000 clones, about 82% being singletons. The trim removed 2 bases at V and 6 bases at J, leaving 6 bases unmatched. The CDR3 is 16 amino acids. The germline V gene encodes CDR1 KGHSH and CDR2 LQKENI. In the case of this clone: Its antigen is unknown.

Time point here: neoterminal ileum biopsy at postoperative endoscopy, about 6 months after surgery. The V call is TRBV18, the J call TRBJ2-7; TRBD2 aligns across 14 bases. The receptor's source is an adult with Crohn's disease. Sequenced material: ileal tissue. The CDR3 DNA sequence: TGTGCCAGCTCACCAATGCCAGGGACTAGCGGGAGCGAGCAGTACTTC. Amino acids: CASSPMPGTSGSEQYF.